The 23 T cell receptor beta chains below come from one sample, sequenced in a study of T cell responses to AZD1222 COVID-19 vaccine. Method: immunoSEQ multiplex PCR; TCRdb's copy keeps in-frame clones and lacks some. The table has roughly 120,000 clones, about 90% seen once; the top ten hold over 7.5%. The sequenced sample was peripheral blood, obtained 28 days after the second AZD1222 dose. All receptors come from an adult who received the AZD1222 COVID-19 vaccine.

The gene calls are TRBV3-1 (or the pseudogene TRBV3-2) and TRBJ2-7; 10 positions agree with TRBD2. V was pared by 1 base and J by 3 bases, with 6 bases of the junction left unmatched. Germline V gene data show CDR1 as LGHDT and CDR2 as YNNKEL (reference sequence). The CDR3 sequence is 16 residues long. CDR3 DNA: TGTGCCAGCAGCCAAGGAAAGCGGGGGGGCTTCTACGAGCAGTACTTC. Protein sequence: CASSQGKRGGFYEQYF.

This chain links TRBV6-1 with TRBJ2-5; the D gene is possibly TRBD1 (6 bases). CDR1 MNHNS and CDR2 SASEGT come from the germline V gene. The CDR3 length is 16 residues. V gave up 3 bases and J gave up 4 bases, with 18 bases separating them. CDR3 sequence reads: CASSDRRDTRGETQYF. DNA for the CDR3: TGTGCCAGCAGTGACAGACGGGACACCCGAGGAGAGACCCAGTACTTC.

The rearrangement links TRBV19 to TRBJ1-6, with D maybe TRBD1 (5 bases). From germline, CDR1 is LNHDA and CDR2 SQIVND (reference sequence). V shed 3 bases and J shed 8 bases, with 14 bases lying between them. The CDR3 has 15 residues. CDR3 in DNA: TGTGCCAGTAGTATCCGGGGGGGTGGGGATTCACCCCTCCACTTT. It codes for CASSIRGGGDSPLHF.

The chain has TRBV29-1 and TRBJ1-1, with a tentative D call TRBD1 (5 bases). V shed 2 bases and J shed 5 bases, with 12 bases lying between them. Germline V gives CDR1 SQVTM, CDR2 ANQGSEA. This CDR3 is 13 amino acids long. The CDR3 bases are TGCAGCGTTGAACGGGGCTCGGTGACTGAAGCTTTCTTT. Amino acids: CSVERGSVTEAFF.

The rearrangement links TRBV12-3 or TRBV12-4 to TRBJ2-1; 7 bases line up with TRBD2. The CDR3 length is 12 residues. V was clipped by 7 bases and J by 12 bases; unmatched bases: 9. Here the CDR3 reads CASTSTGGGQFF. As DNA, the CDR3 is TGTGCCAGCACCTCAACGGGAGGAGGGCAGTTCTTC.

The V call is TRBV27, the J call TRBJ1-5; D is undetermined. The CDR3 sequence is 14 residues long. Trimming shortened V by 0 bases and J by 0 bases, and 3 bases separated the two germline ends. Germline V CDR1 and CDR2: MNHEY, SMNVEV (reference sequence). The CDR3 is CASSLSVSNQPQHF. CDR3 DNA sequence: TGTGCCAGCAGTTTATCCGTTAGCAATCAGCCCCAGCATTTT.

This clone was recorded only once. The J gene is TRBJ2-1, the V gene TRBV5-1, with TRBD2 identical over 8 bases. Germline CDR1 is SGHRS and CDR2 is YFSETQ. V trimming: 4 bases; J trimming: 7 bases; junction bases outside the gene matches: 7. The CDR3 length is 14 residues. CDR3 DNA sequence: TGCGCCAGCAGCCGGGAGGGTTTGGCAAATGAGCAGTTCTTC. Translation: CASSREGLANEQFF.

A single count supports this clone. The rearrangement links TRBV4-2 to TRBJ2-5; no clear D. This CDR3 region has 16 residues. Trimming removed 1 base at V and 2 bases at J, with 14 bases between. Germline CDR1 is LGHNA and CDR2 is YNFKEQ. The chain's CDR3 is CASSQGLGQIQETQYF. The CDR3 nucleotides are TGTGCCAGCAGCCAAGGATTAGGGCAGATTCAAGAGACCCAGTACTTC.

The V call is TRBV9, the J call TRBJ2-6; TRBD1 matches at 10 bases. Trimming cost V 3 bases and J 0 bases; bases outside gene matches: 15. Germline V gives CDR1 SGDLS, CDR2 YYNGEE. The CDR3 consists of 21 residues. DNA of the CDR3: TGTGCCAGCAGCGCTCAGACAGGGGGCAGGATCGGCATCTCTGGGGCCAACGTCCTGACTTTC. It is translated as CASSAQTGGRIGISGANVLTF.

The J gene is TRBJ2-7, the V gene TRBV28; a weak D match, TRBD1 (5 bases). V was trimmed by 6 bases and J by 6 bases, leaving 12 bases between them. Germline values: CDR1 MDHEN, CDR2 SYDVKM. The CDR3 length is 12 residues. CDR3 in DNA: TGTGCCAGCAGCCCTCAAGGGGTCGAGCAGTACTTC. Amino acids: CASSPQGVEQYF. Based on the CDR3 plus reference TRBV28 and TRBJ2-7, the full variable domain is DVKVTQSSRYLVKRTGEKVFLECVQDMDHENMFWYRQDPGLGLRLIYFSYDVKMKEKGDIPEGYSVSREKKERFSLILESASTNQTSMYLCASSPQGVEQYFGPGTRLTVT.

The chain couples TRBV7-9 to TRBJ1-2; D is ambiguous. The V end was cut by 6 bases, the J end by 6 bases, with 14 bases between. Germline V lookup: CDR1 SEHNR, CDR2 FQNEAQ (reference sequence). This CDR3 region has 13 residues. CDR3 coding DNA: TGTGCCAGCAGTCCGGTGGGAAGACATGGCTACACCTTC. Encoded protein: CASSPVGRHGYTF.

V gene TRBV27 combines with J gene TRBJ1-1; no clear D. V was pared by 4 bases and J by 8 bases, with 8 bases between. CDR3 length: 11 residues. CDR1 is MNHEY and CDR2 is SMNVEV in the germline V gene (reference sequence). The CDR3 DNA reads TGTGCCAGCAGTTCTACAGCCGAAGCTTTCTTT. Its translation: CASSSTAEAFF.

This CDR3 reads CASSWSRLAGSDTQYF. For the CDR3, the DNA is TGTGCCAGCAGTTGGTCCCGACTAGCGGGTTCAGATACGCAGTATTTT. The chain joins TRBV6-2 or TRBV6-3 to TRBJ2-3; TRBD2 matches at 10 bases. The CDR3 sequence is 16 residues long. Germline V lookup: CDR1 MNHEY, CDR2 SVGEGT. The ends lost 4 bases at V and 4 bases at J; junction bases unmatched: 8.

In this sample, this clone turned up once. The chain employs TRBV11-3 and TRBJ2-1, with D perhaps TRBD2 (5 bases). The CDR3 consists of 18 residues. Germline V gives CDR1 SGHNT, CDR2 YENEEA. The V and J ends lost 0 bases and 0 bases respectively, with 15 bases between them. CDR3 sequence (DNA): TGTGCCAGCAGCTTAGATTCACGGACTCTGAGCTCCTACAATGAGCAGTTCTTC. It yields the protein CASSLDSRTLSSYNEQFF.

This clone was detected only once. The CDR3 loop is CASSQGPLQNYGYTF. Here the CDR3 DNA reads TGCGCCAGCAGCCAGGGACCTCTTCAAAACTATGGCTACACCTTC. The chain links TRBV4-1 to TRBJ1-2, with D tentatively TRBD1 (5 bases). V was cut by 3 bases and J by 2 bases, with 13 bases left in between. The CDR3 loop spans 15 amino acids. CDR1 MGHRA and CDR2 YSYEKL come from the germline V gene.

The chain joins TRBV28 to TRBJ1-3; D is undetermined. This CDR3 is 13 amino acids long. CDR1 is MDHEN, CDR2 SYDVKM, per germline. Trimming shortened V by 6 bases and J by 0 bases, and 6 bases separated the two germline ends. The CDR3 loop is CASRLSSGNTIYF. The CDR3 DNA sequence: TGTGCCAGCAGACTCAGCTCTGGAAACACCATATATTTT.

CDR3 sequence reads: CASGNEWNQPQHF. In DNA form, the CDR3 reads TGTGCCAGCGGTAACGAGTGGAATCAGCCCCAGCATTTT. This sequence joins TRBV2 and TRBJ1-5; D is unclear. The length of the CDR3 is 13 residues. Looked up from germline, CDR1 is SNHLY and CDR2 is FYNNEI. V lost 8 bases and J 4 bases, leaving 12 bases between the germline ends.

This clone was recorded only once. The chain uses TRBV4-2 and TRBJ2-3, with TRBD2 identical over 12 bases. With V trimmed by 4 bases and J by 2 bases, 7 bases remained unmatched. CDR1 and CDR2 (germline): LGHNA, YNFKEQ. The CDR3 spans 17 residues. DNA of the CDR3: TGTGCCAGCAGCCTGCTATCTAGCGGGAGGGCCACAGATACGCAGTATTTT. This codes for CASSLLSSGRATDTQYF.

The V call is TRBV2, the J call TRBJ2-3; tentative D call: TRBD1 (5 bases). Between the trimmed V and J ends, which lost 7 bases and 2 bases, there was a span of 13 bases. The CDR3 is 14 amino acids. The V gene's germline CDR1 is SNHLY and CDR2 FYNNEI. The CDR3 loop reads CASKGYLITDTQYF. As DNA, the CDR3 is TGTGCCAGCAAGGGGTACCTCATCACAGATACGCAGTATTTT.

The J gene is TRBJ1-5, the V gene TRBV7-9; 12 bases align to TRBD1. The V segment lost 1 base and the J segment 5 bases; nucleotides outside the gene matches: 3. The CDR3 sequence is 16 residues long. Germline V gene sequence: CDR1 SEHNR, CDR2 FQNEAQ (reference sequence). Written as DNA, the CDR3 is TGTGCCAGCAGCTTAGAGGGGACAGGGGGCTATCAGCCCCAGCATTTT. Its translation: CASSLEGTGGYQPQHF.

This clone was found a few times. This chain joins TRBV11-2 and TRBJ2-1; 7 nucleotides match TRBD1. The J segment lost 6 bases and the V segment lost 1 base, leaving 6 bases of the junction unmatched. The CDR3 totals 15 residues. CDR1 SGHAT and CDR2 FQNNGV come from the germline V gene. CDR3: CASSLGVSGGNEQFF. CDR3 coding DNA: TGTGCCAGCAGCTTAGGCGTTTCAGGGGGCAATGAGCAGTTCTTC. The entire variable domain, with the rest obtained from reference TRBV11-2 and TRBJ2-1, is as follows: EAGVAQSPRYKIIEKRQSVAFWCNPISGHATLYWYQQILGQGPKLLIQFQNNGVVDDSQLPKDRFSAERLKGVDSTLKIQPAKLEDSAVYLCASSLGVSGGNEQFFGPGTRLTVL.

The CDR3 region is CASYRGGPYNEQFF. The CDR3 coding sequence is TGTGCCAGCTACAGGGGGGGCCCCTACAATGAGCAGTTCTTC. The chain uses TRBV7-2 and TRBJ2-1; D may be TRBD1 (8 bases). Looked up from germline, CDR1 is SGHTA and CDR2 is FQGNSA. V lost 8 bases and J lost 2, with 13 bases in between. The CDR3 has 14 amino acids.

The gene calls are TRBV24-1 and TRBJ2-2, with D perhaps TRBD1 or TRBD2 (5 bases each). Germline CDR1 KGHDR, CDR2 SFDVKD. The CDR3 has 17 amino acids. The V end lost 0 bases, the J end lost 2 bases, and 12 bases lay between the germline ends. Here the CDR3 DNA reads TGTGCCACCAGTGATTTGGCCGTGGGACCTAACACCGGGGAGCTGTTTTTT. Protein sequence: CATSDLAVGPNTGELFF.